This entry lists 27 T cell receptor beta chains sequenced from one sample in a study of blood T cell repertoires in COVID-19. TCRdb keeps only in-frame clones here, not all; method: immunoSEQ multiplex PCR. This table has approximately 230,000 clones, around 89% appearing once. Sequenced material: PBMCs or T cells enriched from blood (not recorded which). The source of these receptors is a woman between 25 and 40 years old who had recovered from COVID-19.

As concerns this clone: The same CDR3 can be traced to other DNA sequences in this sample. The genes are TRBV9 and TRBJ1-2, with 11 bases fitting TRBD1. CDR1 SGDLS and CDR2 YYNGEE come from the germline V gene. The CDR3 runs 15 residues. Trimming at V came to 0 bases and at J to 5 bases, leaving 3 bases not matched to a gene. The chain's CDR3 is CASSVAGTGGYGYTF. CDR3 coding DNA: TGTGCCAGCAGCGTAGCCGGGACAGGGGGGTATGGCTACACCTTC.

The genes are TRBV7-2 and TRBJ1-2; the match to TRBD1 covers 8 bases. The CDR3 length is 13 residues. Germline V gives CDR1 SGHTA, CDR2 FQGNSA. The V gene end was trimmed by 10 bases and the J gene end by 4 bases; junction bases not matched to a gene: 8. This chain's CDR3 is CATQGAKRYGYTF. The CDR3 nucleotides are TGTGCCACCCAGGGGGCAAAACGCTATGGCTACACCTTC.

The count of this clone is one. The chain links TRBV7-2 to TRBJ2-7; TRBD2 matches 7 bases. Germline V gene lookup returns CDR1 SGHTA and CDR2 FQGNSA. The CDR3 covers 15 residues. Germline trimming cut 1 base from V and 5 bases from J; bases unmatched to any gene: 8. The CDR3 DNA reads as TGTGCCAGCAGCTTAGAACTGGGGGAGGGCAACGAGCAGTACTTC. Residues: CASSLELGEGNEQYF.

DNA of the CDR3: TGTGCCAGCCTTGCGGGGACAGCGAATTCACCCCTCCACTTT. This codes for CASLAGTANSPLHF. The rearrangement links TRBV27 to TRBJ1-6; 7 bases fit TRBD1. Germline CDR1 and CDR2: MNHEY and SMNVEV (reference sequence). The CDR3 runs to 14 residues. Trimming cost V 8 bases and J 7 bases; bases outside gene matches: 8.

The V gene is TRBV29-1, the J gene TRBJ1-2, with a tentative D call TRBD1 (5 bases). In germline, CDR1 is SQVTM, CDR2 ANQGSEA. The V and J ends lost 5 bases and 2 bases respectively, with 6 bases between them. This CDR3 contains 11 residues. CDR3 in DNA: TGCAGCGTTTCAGGGAACTATGGCTACACCTTC. Translated, it gives CSVSGNYGYTF. Full variable domain (missing parts from reference TRBV29-1 and TRBJ1-2): SAVISQKPSRDICQRGTSLTIQCQVDSQVTMMFWYRQQPGQSLTLIATANQGSEATYESGFVIDKFPISRPNLTFSTLTVSNMSPEDSSIYLCSVSGNYGYTFGSGTRLTVV.

V is TRBV5-4 and J is TRBJ1-2; a weak D match, TRBD1 (5 bases). This CDR3 has 12 amino acids. Trimming removed 4 bases at V and 2 bases at J, with 6 bases between. The V gene's germline CDR1 is SGHNT and CDR2 YYREEE (reference sequence). Written as DNA, the CDR3 is TGTGCCAGCAGCCCAGGGAACTATGGCTACACCTTC. Its protein product is CASSPGNYGYTF.

This clone is a singleton in its sample. This chain links TRBV4-1 with TRBJ1-1; 7 nucleotides agree with TRBD1. CDR3 length: 16 residues. The germline gives CDR1 MGHRA, CDR2 YSYEKL. V was clipped by 6 bases and J by 1 base; unmatched bases: 11. CDR3 protein: CASRYETGVANTEAFF. CDR3 nucleotide sequence: TGCGCCAGCAGGTACGAAACAGGGGTCGCGAACACTGAAGCTTTCTTT.

The CDR3 is CASSLSRDRGGGYTF. The DNA of the CDR3 is TGTGCCAGCAGTTTATCCCGGGACAGGGGAGGGGGCTACACCTTC. The J gene is TRBJ1-2, the V gene TRBV27, with 10 bases identical to TRBD1. Germline CDR1 is MNHEY and CDR2 is SMNVEV (reference sequence). V lost 0 bases to trimming and J lost 8 bases; unmatched junction nucleotides: 6. The CDR3 spans 15 residues.

This rearrangement joins TRBV9 to TRBJ2-5; 8 bases match TRBD2. Trimming took 5 bases from V and 5 from J; bases not matched to a gene: 8. CDR1 and CDR2 from the germline V gene are SGDLS and YYNGEE. The CDR3 runs to 14 residues. The CDR3 DNA reads as TGTGCCAGCAGGGTCGGGAGGGCCTGGGAGACCCAGTACTTC. The encoded protein is CASRVGRAWETQYF.

The genes are TRBV6-1 and TRBJ2-2; 7 bases match TRBD2. Looked up from germline, CDR1 is MNHNS and CDR2 is SASEGT. The CDR3 runs to 17 residues. After removal of 3 bases from V and 1 base from J, the junction contained 8 bases not matched to a gene. CDR3 DNA: TGTGCCAGCAGTGATCGCGGGCTAGCGGAGAACACCGGGGAGCTGTTTTTT. Encoded protein: CASSDRGLAENTGELFF.

This chain joins TRBV28 and TRBJ2-7; D remains ambiguous. V was clipped by 3 bases and J by 0 bases, with 15 bases between them. CDR3 length: 16 residues. Looked up from germline, CDR1 is MDHEN and CDR2 is SYDVKM. The CDR3 coding sequence is TGTGCCAGCAGTTTTGCTTTTCTGGAGAGCTCCTACGAGCAGTACTTC. Its protein product is CASSFAFLESSYEQYF.

This clone was observed a few times. The V and J genes are TRBV28 and TRBJ1-5, with D perhaps TRBD1 (5 bases). The CDR3 is made up of 15 amino acids. Trimming removed 3 bases from V and 2 bases from J, with 11 bases in between. Germline V gene sequence: CDR1 MDHEN, CDR2 SYDVKM. This chain's CDR3 is CASSFGGSGNQPQHF. The CDR3 region has the DNA TGTGCCAGCAGTTTTGGGGGGTCCGGCAATCAGCCCCAGCATTTT.

The V gene is TRBV7-9, the J gene TRBJ1-4, with D possibly matching TRBD1 (5 bases). Trimming removed 5 bases at V and 8 bases at J, with 21 bases between. CDR1 and CDR2 from the germline V gene are SEHNR and FQNEAQ (reference sequence). The length of the CDR3 is 16 residues. The CDR3 reads CASSPRPGESGEKLFF. In DNA, the CDR3 is TGTGCCAGCAGCCCTAGACCGGGGGAGTCGGGCGAAAAACTGTTTTTT.

The chain joins TRBV5-6 to TRBJ1-2; a weak D match, TRBD1 (6 bases). The CDR3 is 14 amino acids. V was trimmed by 1 base and J by 5 bases, leaving 12 bases between them. Germline CDR1 is SGHDT and CDR2 is YYEEEE. The CDR3 DNA follows: TGTGCCAGCAGCTTGTTGGACAGAAGTTATGGCTACACCTTC. Encoded protein: CASSLLDRSYGYTF.

The chain recombines TRBV28 with TRBJ1-1, with unresolved D. Germline V lookup: CDR1 MDHEN, CDR2 SYDVKM. The CDR3 extends over 13 amino acids. V was clipped by 3 bases and J by 11 bases, with 16 bases between them. The CDR3 nucleotides are TGTGCCAGCAGTTTGCATGGGAGGGTTGGCGCTTTCTTT. Its translation: CASSLHGRVGAFF.

The chain is built from TRBV5-6 and TRBJ2-1; 8 nucleotides agree with TRBD1. The V gene's germline CDR1 is SGHDT and CDR2 YYEEEE. This CDR3 is 15 amino acids long. The V and J ends lost 3 bases and 3 bases, in that order; junction bases with no gene match: 5. The DNA for the CDR3 is TGTGCCAGCAGCTCGACAGGGGAAGTCTACAATGAGCAGTTCTTC. This translates into CASSSTGEVYNEQFF.

The J gene is TRBJ1-5, the V gene TRBV30; D may be TRBD1 (6 bases). Between the trimmed V and J ends, which lost 2 bases and 1 base, there was a span of 9 bases. CDR1 is GTSNPN and CDR2 is SVGIG in the germline V gene (reference sequence). The CDR3 consists of 14 residues. This CDR3 is CAWSTGTSNQPQHF. DNA of the CDR3: TGTGCCTGGAGTACCGGGACAAGCAATCAGCCCCAGCATTTT.

This clone has only a few counts. This rearrangement joins TRBV6-1 to TRBJ1-5, with 9 bases identical to TRBD1. Unmatched junction bases numbered 8, after V lost 3 bases and J lost 2 bases. CDR1 and CDR2 (germline): MNHNS, SASEGT. The CDR3 covers 17 residues. Written as DNA, the CDR3 is TGTGCCAGCAGTGATGAGACGGGACAGGGTCGCAATCAGCCCCAGCATTTT. The encoded protein is CASSDETGQGRNQPQHF.

The chain employs TRBV11-2 and TRBJ1-6; possibly TRBD1 for D (5 bases). The length of the CDR3 is 13 residues. CDR1 and CDR2 from the germline V gene are SGHAT and FQNNGV. Trimming pared 3 bases from V and 7 bases from J, leaving 7 bases between. CDR3 sequence: CASSLDTNSPLHF. CDR3 coding DNA: TGTGCCAGCAGCTTGGACACGAATTCACCCCTCCACTTT.

The rearrangement uses TRBV28 and TRBJ1-1; no reliable D call. The V gene's germline CDR1 is MDHEN and CDR2 SYDVKM. The CDR3 has 11 residues. With 6 bases removed from V and 3 bases from J, the gap between germline ends came to 5 bases. The CDR3 loop reads CASRFYTEAFF. DNA for the CDR3: TGTGCCAGCAGATTCTACACTGAAGCTTTCTTT.

The genes are TRBV27 and TRBJ2-7; 8 bases are shared with TRBD2. Per germline, CDR1 MNHEY and CDR2 SMNVEV (reference sequence). The CDR3 has 15 residues. V was pared by 2 bases and J by 0 bases, with 3 bases of the junction left unmatched. The CDR3 DNA sequence: TGTGCCAGCAGTTTAGGGGGACTAGACTCCTACGAGCAGTACTTC. As protein: CASSLGGLDSYEQYF.

The chain couples TRBV9 to TRBJ2-7, with 7 bases aligning to TRBD1. J lost 0 bases, V lost 2 bases, and 5 bases had no gene match. The CDR3 runs to 15 residues. Germline-derived CDR1 and CDR2 are SGDLS and YYNGEE. The CDR3 region is CASSVGQAGSYEQYF. CDR3 DNA: TGTGCCAGCAGCGTCGGACAGGCCGGCTCCTACGAGCAGTACTTC.

The rearrangement links TRBV7-8 to TRBJ2-1; D perhaps matches TRBD2 (6 bases). Germline lookup yields CDR1 SGHVS and CDR2 FQNEAQ. Trimming left V 1 base short and J 3 bases short, with 10 bases between. The CDR3 is 15 residues long. CDR3 protein: CASSLGPGDYNEQFF. DNA of the CDR3: TGTGCCAGCAGCTTAGGGCCGGGAGACTACAATGAGCAGTTCTTC.

This chain connects TRBV5-1 to TRBJ1-1, with D unresolved. From germline, CDR1 is SGHRS and CDR2 YFSETQ. CDR3 length equals 15 residues. V gave up 0 bases and J gave up 4 bases, with 13 bases separating them. The CDR3 loop reads CASSLDPGMSTEAFF. CDR3 coding DNA: TGCGCCAGCAGCTTGGATCCGGGGATGTCCACTGAAGCTTTCTTT.

CDR3 in amino acids: CASSTSRRAFF. CDR3 in DNA: TGTGCCAGCAGTACCTCACGGCGGGCTTTCTTT. This rearrangement joins TRBV6-5 to TRBJ1-1, with D hard to call. Trimming removed 5 bases at V and 11 bases at J, with 12 bases between. The germline CDR1 and CDR2 sequences are MNHEY and SVGAGI. This CDR3 contains 11 residues.

This chain connects TRBV9 to TRBJ1-4; the match to TRBD1 covers 10 bases. V lost 2 bases and J lost 7; bases outside the gene matches: 8. The length of the CDR3 is 16 residues. Germline CDR1 is SGDLS and CDR2 is YYNGEE. CDR3 region: CASSVSSGTGVEKLFF. The CDR3 bases are TGTGCCAGCAGCGTCTCTTCTGGGACAGGGGTTGAAAAACTGTTTTTT.

V is TRBV5-1 and J is TRBJ2-2, with unresolved D. There are 14 residues in the CDR3. Germline V gives CDR1 SGHRS, CDR2 YFSETQ. V dropped 4 bases and J dropped 3 bases, with 10 bases sitting between them. In DNA form, the CDR3 reads TGCGCCAGCAGCCTCTCAGGTGACACCGGGGAGCTGTTTTTT. It translates to CASSLSGDTGELFF. The full variable domain, with the rest looked up from reference TRBV5-1 and TRBJ2-2, is KAGVTQTPRYLIKTRGQQVTLSCSPISGHRSVSWYQQTPGQGLQFLFEYFSETQRNKGNFPGRFSGRQFSNSRSEMNVSTLELGDSALYLCASSLSGDTGELFFGEGSRLTVL.